A selection of T cell receptor beta chains follows, all from one sample in a study of cytomegalovirus exposure and HLA in healthy donors. Data came from immunoSEQ multiplex PCR; TCRdb stores just in-frame clones and leaves some out. The sample comprises 65,000 to 85,000 clones, about 70% of which are singletons, and about 2% rests with the top ten. Sequencing used PBMCs. The receptor source for this set is a woman aged 25 to 39 in good health and CMV-seronegative. CDR3s include the opening cysteine and the closing phenylalanine or tryptophan. A D gene is named only where the DNA matches it firmly. The listing skips clone size in some rows; elsewhere it reads once, few, many or a size class.

d_call j_call v_call clone_size cdr3_aa cdr3_nt
. TRBJ2-1 TRBV10-3 few CAISEGATSNNEQFF TGTGCCATCAGTGAGGGGGCAACGAGCAACAATGAGCAGTTCTTC
. TRBJ1-5 TRBV7-6 . CASSLAGGGQPQHF TGTGCCAGCAGCTTAGCTGGGGGCGGTCAGCCCCAGCATTTT
TRBD1 TRBJ2-5 TRBV30 . CAWSVTGTGLSQYF TGTGCCTGGAGTGTAACCGGGACAGGGTTGTCCCAGTACTTC
. TRBJ1-1 TRBV30 . CAWSVGVGAFF TGTGCCTGGAGCGTAGGGGTGGGAGCTTTCTTT
. TRBJ2-5 TRBV5-1 few CASSPGTPQETQYF TGCGCCAGCAGCCCCGGGACACCCCAAGAGACCCAGTACTTC
. TRBJ2-1 TRBV5-4 . CASSFDSIYNEQFF TGTGCCAGCAGCTTTGACTCGATCTACAATGAGCAGTTCTTC
TRBD1 TRBJ1-2 TRBV7-2 . CASSLEGQGISNYGYTF TGTGCCAGCAGCTTAGAGGGACAGGGCATTTCAAACTATGGCTACACCTTC
. TRBJ2-2 TRBV19 . CASSTGAAGELFF TGTGCCAGTAGTACAGGGGCGGCCGGGGAGCTGTTTTTT
TRBD1 TRBJ1-3 TRBV19 . CASSYTGVGNTIYF TGTGCCAGTAGTTATACAGGGGTCGGAAACACCATATATTTT
. TRBJ2-3 TRBV28 few CASSFQGPTDTQYF TGTGCCAGCAGTTTTCAGGGGCCCACAGATACGCAGTATTTT
TRBD2 TRBJ2-1 TRBV5-1 . CASRSGTTDNEQFF TGCGCCAGCAGGTCCGGGACTACCGACAATGAGCAGTTCTTC
TRBD2 TRBJ2-3 TRBV2 . CASSGERGIEDTQYF TGTGCCAGCAGTGGAGAGCGGGGGATAGAGGATACGCAGTATTTT
. TRBJ1-4 TRBV1 few CTSSEGREKLFF TGCACCAGCAGTGAAGGGAGGGAAAAACTGTTTTTT
. TRBJ2-1 TRBV28 . CASRAQGYEQFF TGTGCCAGCAGGGCACAGGGATATGAGCAGTTCTTC
TRBD1 TRBJ2-5 TRBV11-3 . CASSRRQGTEETQYF TGTGCCAGCAGCCGTCGACAGGGGACGGAAGAGACCCAGTACTTC
TRBD1 TRBJ1-2 TRBV27 . CASRRDRNYGYTF TGTGCCAGCAGGCGGGACAGAAACTATGGCTACACCTTC
TRBD2 TRBJ2-5 TRBV5-1 once CASSRSGLAGASLGETQYF TGCGCCAGCAGCCGCTCGGGGCTAGCGGGGGCCTCTCTGGGGGAGACCCAGTACTTC
TRBD2 TRBJ2-7 TRBV5-5 . CASNPGAGTSGRDEQYF TGTGCCAGCAATCCCGGGGCGGGGACTAGCGGGAGGGATGAGCAGTACTTC
. TRBJ1-2 TRBV9 few CASSPTLRGQGTNYGYTF TGTGCCAGCAGCCCCACCCTCCGCGGACAAGGCACAAACTATGGCTACACCTTC
. TRBJ2-7 TRBV11-3 . CASSLTSSHEQYF TGTGCCAGCAGCTTAACCAGTTCCCACGAGCAGTACTTC
. TRBJ1-1 TRBV19 few CASRSHFRSGETEAFF TGTGCCAGTAGATCCCACTTTCGCTCAGGGGAGACTGAAGCTTTCTTT
. TRBJ1-4 TRBV5-7 . CASSLLLAGKNEKLFF TGTGCCAGCAGCTTGCTCTTAGCGGGAAAGAATGAAAAACTGTTTTTT
TRBD2 TRBJ2-1 TRBV9 . CASSVDPGGAYNEQFF TGTGCCAGCAGCGTTGATCCGGGGGGGGCCTACAATGAGCAGTTCTTC
. TRBJ1-6 TRBV6-6 . CASSYARGYSPLHF TGTGCCAGCAGTTACGCTCGGGGTTATTCACCCCTCCACTTT
TRBD1 TRBJ2-7 TRBV19 . CASRSGGSSYEQYF TGTGCCAGTAGATCAGGGGGCTCCTCTTACGAGCAGTACTTC
TRBD1 TRBJ2-5 TRBV5-5 . CASSYSTGGLVETQYF TGTGCCAGCAGCTACAGTACAGGGGGACTCGTAGAGACCCAGTACTTC
. TRBJ2-1 TRBV28 few CASSLLGGGRNEQFF TGTGCCAGCAGTTTATTGGGCGGGGGCCGCAATGAGCAGTTCTTC
. TRBJ2-1 TRBV6-1 . CASRSGKWREQFF TGTGCCAGCAGATCAGGCAAGTGGCGAGAGCAGTTCTTC
. TRBJ2-3 TRBV7-6 . CASSLSYLDTQYF TGTGCCAGCAGCTTAAGCTATTTAGATACGCAGTATTTT
TRBD2 TRBJ2-7 TRBV7-6 few CASSSGGRSYEQYF TGTGCCAGCAGCTCGGGGGGGCGCTCCTACGAGCAGTACTTC
. TRBJ2-7 TRBV7-8 . CASSLRGNYEQYF TGTGCCAGCAGCTTGAGAGGGAACTACGAGCAGTACTTC
. TRBJ2-1 TRBV5-5 once CASSTGYNEQFF TGTGCCAGCAGCACGGGCTACAATGAGCAGTTCTTC
. TRBJ1-2 TRBV10-3 . CAISESARATYGYTF TGTGCCATCAGTGAGTCTGCCCGAGCGACCTATGGCTACACCTTC